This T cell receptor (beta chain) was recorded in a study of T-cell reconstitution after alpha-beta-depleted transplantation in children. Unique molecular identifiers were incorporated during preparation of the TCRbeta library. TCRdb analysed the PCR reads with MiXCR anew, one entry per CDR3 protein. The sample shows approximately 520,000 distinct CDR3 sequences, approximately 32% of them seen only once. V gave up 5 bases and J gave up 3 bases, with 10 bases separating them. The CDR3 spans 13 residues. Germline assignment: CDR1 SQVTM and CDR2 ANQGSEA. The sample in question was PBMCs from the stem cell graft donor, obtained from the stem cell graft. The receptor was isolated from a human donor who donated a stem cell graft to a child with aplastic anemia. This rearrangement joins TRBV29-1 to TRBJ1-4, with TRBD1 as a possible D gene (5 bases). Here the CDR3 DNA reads TGCAGCGTTCTCCAGGGCCCTAATGAAAAACTGTTTTTT. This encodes CSVLQGPNEKLFF.